This TCR beta chain was recorded in a study of a mutant IDH1 vaccine in newly diagnosed glioma. In the study overall: Earlier treatment was radiotherapy, temozolomide, or both, with most getting both.

CDR1 and CDR2 from the germline V gene are MNHEY and SVGAGI. The CDR3 consists of 13 residues. J gave up 2 bases and V 8 bases, and 4 bases lay outside the gene matches. Clones were sequenced by immunoSEQ multiplex PCR, and TCRdb holds only the in-frame ones, with some missing. The table has about 24,000 clones, around 79% seen once. Points on this clone: Antigen: not known.

Time point noted: week 11, during vaccination. Alongside topical imiquimod, each dose of vaccine comprised 300 ug of mutant IDH1 20-mer peptide. Whole-study findings and limits: Top-clonotype changes in peripheral T cells seemed unrelated to pseudoprogression.

The clonotype comes from a man aged 35 to 55 with glioma. The V gene is TRBV6-5, the J gene TRBJ2-5; TRBD2 aligns across 8 bases. The material sequenced was PBMCs, taken from a glioma patient whose treatment included an IDH1 peptide vaccine. CDR3 nucleotide sequence: TGTGCCAGCTTTAGCGGGATTCAAGAGACCCAGTACTTC. This codes for CASFSGIQETQYF.